These T cell receptor beta chains were read from a single sample in a study of blood T cell repertoires in COVID-19. Produced via immunoSEQ multiplex PCR; TCRdb's table is partial and in-frame only. In the table there are about 220,000 clones, about 80% of which are singletons. Sequencing was done on a sample of PBMCs or T cells enriched from blood (not recorded which). These receptors were obtained from a woman in her thirties or forties with acute COVID-19. CDR3s include the opening cysteine and the closing phenylalanine or tryptophan. Each record gives: V gene, J gene, clone size, D gene, CDR3 protein, CDR3 DNA. The D gene is left open where the match is weak. Rows give clone size only sometimes, using once, few, many, or a class for an expanded clone.

TRBV7-2,TRBJ1-4,-,-,CASSPRGLNEKLFF,TGTGCCAGCAGCCCCCGGGGGTTGAATGAAAAACTGTTTTTT
TRBV19,TRBJ1-2,-,TRBD1,CASSVTGQSYGYTF,TGTGCCAGTAGTGTGACGGGACAGAGCTATGGCTACACCTTC
TRBV9,TRBJ1-4,-,TRBD1,CASSVGPETGEKLFF,TGTGCCAGCAGCGTAGGTCCAGAGACAGGGGAAAAACTGTTTTTT
TRBV6-6,TRBJ2-6,once,TRBD1,CASCRDSRGSGANVLTF,TGTGCCAGCTGTCGGGACAGTCGGGGTTCTGGGGCCAACGTCCTGACTTTC
TRBV4-2,TRBJ2-2,-,TRBD2,CASRGSSGSNTGELFF,TGTGCCAGCAGGGGATCTAGCGGGAGTAACACCGGGGAGCTGTTTTTT
TRBV5-1,TRBJ1-2,many,-,CASSQTDTSFDAGTF,TGCGCCAGCAGCCAGACGGACACCTCCTTTGATGCGGGAACCTTC
TRBV6-2/TRBV6-3,TRBJ1-1,-,TRBD1,CASSRTGRRTEAFF,TGTGCCAGCAGCCGGACAGGGCGGAGGACTGAAGCTTTCTTT
TRBV30,TRBJ1-3,-,TRBD1,CAWSPDYRGSYF,TGTGCCTGGAGCCCCGATTACAGGGGTTCGTATTTT
TRBV14,TRBJ2-7,once,-,CASSQLSWDSSYEQYF,TGTGCCAGCAGCCAACTTTCCTGGGACTCTTCCTACGAGCAGTACTTC
TRBV15,TRBJ2-2,-,TRBD2,CATSSSRGANTGELFF,TGTGCCACCAGCAGTTCCCGGGGGGCGAACACCGGGGAGCTGTTTTTT
TRBV11-3,TRBJ2-7,-,-,CASSQAGRPYEQYF,TGTGCCAGCAGCCAGGCCGGGAGACCCTACGAGCAGTACTTC
TRBV27,TRBJ2-1,-,-,CASSFWSPSGTSGVTYNEQFF,TGTGCCAGCAGTTTTTGGAGTCCCTCCGGTACTAGTGGGGTCACCTACAATGAGCAGTTCTTC
TRBV18,TRBJ1-6,-,TRBD1,CASSGTGNSPLHF,TGTGCCAGCTCAGGGACAGGGAATTCACCCCTCCACTTT
TRBV27,TRBJ1-5,-,-,CASSPGFEDQPQHF,TGTGCCAGCAGTCCAGGGTTCGAGGATCAGCCCCAGCATTTT
TRBV5-1,TRBJ2-7,-,TRBD2,CASSLALAGGRDYEQYF,TGCGCCAGCAGCTTGGCCCTAGCGGGGGGCAGGGACTACGAGCAGTACTTC
TRBV15,TRBJ2-7,-,-,CATSRDPGTPYEQYF,TGTGCCACCAGCAGGGACCCGGGAACCCCCTACGAGCAGTACTTC
TRBV6-2/TRBV6-3,TRBJ2-7,-,-,CASSYRVVYEQYF,TGTGCCAGCAGTTACCGGGTAGTTTACGAGCAGTACTTC
TRBV5-1,TRBJ2-2,-,TRBD2,CASSTQAGEATTGELFF,TGCGCCAGCAGCACACAAGCGGGAGAGGCAACCACCGGGGAGCTGTTTTTT
TRBV5-4,TRBJ2-1,few,TRBD2,CASSPTAGERNEQFF,TGTGCCAGCAGCCCGACGGCGGGAGAACGCAATGAGCAGTTCTTC
TRBV7-3,TRBJ2-1,-,-,CASKIGISGQYEQFF,TGTGCCAGCAAAATCGGGATCAGCGGCCAGTATGAGCAGTTCTTC
TRBV7-2,TRBJ2-3,-,TRBD2,CASSLGVAGGKDTQYF,TGTGCCAGCAGCCTAGGAGTAGCGGGAGGGAAAGATACGCAGTATTTT
TRBV6-6,TRBJ1-2,-,-,CASITEANYGYTF,TGTGCCAGCATTACAGAAGCTAACTATGGCTACACCTTC
TRBV2,TRBJ2-3,-,-,CASSERGGGADTQYF,TGTGCCAGCAGTGAAAGGGGGGGAGGGGCAGATACGCAGTATTTT
TRBV4-1,TRBJ2-1,-,TRBD2,CASSPGLTSGRNEQFF,TGCGCCAGCAGCCCTGGTCTGACTAGCGGGAGAAATGAGCAGTTCTTC
TRBV7-2,TRBJ2-5,-,TRBD2,CASSLAGTSGIKTQYF,TGTGCCAGCAGCTTAGCGGGGACTAGCGGGATAAAGACCCAGTACTTC
TRBV11-2,TRBJ1-1,-,TRBD1,CASSLVRTGNTEAFF,TGTGCCAGCAGCTTAGTTAGGACAGGGAACACTGAAGCTTTCTTT
TRBV5-4,TRBJ2-5,-,-,CASSNFRQYGAQYF,TGTGCCAGCAGCAATTTTAGGCAATACGGGGCCCAGTACTTC